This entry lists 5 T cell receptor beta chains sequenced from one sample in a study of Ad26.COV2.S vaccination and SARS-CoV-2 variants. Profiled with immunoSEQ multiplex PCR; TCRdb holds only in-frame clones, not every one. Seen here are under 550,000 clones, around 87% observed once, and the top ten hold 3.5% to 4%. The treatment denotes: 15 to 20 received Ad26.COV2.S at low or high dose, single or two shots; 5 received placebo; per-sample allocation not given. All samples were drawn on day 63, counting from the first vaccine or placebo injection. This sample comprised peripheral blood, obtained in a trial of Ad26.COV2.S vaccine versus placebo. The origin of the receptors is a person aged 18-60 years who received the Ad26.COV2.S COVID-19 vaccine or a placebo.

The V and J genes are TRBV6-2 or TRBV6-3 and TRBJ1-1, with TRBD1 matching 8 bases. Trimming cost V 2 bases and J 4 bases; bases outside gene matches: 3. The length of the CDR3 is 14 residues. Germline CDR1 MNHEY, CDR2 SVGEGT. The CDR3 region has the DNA TGTGCCAGCAGTTACGTGACAGGGGTCACTGAAGCTTTCTTT. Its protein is CASSYVTGVTEAFF.

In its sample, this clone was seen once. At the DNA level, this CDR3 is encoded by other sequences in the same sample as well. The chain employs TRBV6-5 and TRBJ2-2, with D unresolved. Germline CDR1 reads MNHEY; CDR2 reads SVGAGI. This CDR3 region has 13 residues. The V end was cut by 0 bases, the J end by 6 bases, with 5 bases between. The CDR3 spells CASSYSKPGELFF. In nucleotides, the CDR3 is TGTGCCAGCAGTTACTCGAAGCCCGGGGAGCTGTTTTTT.

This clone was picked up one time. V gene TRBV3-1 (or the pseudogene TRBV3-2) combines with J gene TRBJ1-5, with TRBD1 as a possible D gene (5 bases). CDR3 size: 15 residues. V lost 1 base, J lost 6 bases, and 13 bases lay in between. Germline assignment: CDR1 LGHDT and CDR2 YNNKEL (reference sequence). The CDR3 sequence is CASSQGPQGSQPQHF. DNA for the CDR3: TGTGCCAGCAGCCAAGGGCCGCAGGGTAGTCAGCCCCAGCATTTT.

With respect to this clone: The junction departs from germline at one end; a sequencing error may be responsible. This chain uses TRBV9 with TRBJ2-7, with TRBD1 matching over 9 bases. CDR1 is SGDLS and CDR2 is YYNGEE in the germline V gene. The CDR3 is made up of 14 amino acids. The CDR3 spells CASSEGTGWGERYF. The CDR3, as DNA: TGTGCCAGCAGCGAGGGGACAGGGTGGGGAGAGCGGTACTTC.

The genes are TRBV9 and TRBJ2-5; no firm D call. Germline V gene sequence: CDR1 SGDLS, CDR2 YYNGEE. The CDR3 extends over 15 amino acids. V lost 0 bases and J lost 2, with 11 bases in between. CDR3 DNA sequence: TGTGCCAGCAGCGTAGGGGCCGCCCCACAAGAGACCCAGTACTTC. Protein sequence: CASSVGAAPQETQYF. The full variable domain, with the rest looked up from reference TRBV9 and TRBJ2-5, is DSGVTQTPKHLITATGQRVTLRCSPRSGDLSVYWYQQSLDQGLQFLIQYYNGEERAKGNILERFSAQQFPDLHSELNLSSLELGDSALYFCASSVGAAPQETQYFGPGTRLLVL.